This T cell receptor beta chain was captured by sequencing in a study of type 1 and type 2 diabetes patients. Amplification started from genomic DNA. Multiplex PCR with 30 forward and 13 reverse primers amplified the TCR beta CDR3. TCRdb reprocessed the multiplex PCR reads with MiXCR, giving one entry per CDR3 protein. The sample shows 250,000 to 300,000 distinct CDR3 sequences, 47% of them seen only once. The CDR3 has 16 residues. The germline V gene encodes CDR1 PRHDT and CDR2 FYEKMQ (reference sequence). Trimming cost V 5 bases and J 0 bases; bases outside gene matches: 3. The sequencing input was peripheral blood mononuclear cells (PBMCs). The sequence was obtained from a man younger than 35 with type 2 diabetes. This chain joins TRBV13 and TRBJ2-1; 11 nucleotides agree with TRBD2. CDR3 in amino acids: CASSPSGGRSYNEQFF. The CDR3 DNA follows: TGTGCCAGCAGCCCTAGCGGGGGGCGCTCCTACAATGAGCAGTTCTTC.